The next 5 T cell receptor beta chains were all read from a single sample in a study of low-dose radiotherapy and immunotherapy resistance in tumors. Time point indicated: before trial treatment. First-strand cDNA used TRAV- and TRBV-specific primers, covering alpha and beta chains. For amplifying TCRs, the PCR ran for about 19 cycles with Phusion, which was used together with a constant-region primer and the adapter on the V primers. Each CDR3 protein gets one entry after TCRdb re-called the reads with MiXCR. The data hold around 68,000 distinct CDR3 sequences, with 26% observed a single time. The sample was PBMCs, taken before treatment. The receptors come from a male donor with rectosigmoid adenocarcinoma.

This clonotype showed up many times. The genes are TRBV28 and TRBJ1-1, with D hard to call. The CDR3 length is 12 residues. V was pared by 9 bases and J by 0 bases, with 8 bases between. Germline V CDR1 and CDR2: MDHEN, SYDVKM. DNA of the CDR3: TGTGCCAGTTCGGTTTTGAACACTGAAGCTTTCTTT. Translation gives CASSVLNTEAFF.

The chain has TRBV29-1 and TRBJ1-1, with D hard to call. CDR1 is SQVTM, CDR2 ANQGSEA, per germline. The ends were cut back, 7 bases at V and 5 bases at J, with 8 bases in the middle. The CDR3 runs to 10 residues. CDR3 nucleotides: TGCAGCGCTCAGGAGACTGAAGCTTTCTTT. This sequence encodes CSAQETEAFF.

This clonotype has at least ten counts. This sequence joins TRBV7-9 and TRBJ2-7; D is uncertain. The V end lost 0 bases, the J end lost 0 bases, and 6 bases lay between the germline ends. Germline V gene data show CDR1 as SEHNR and CDR2 as FQNEAQ (reference sequence). The CDR3 has 14 residues. CDR3 in DNA: TGTGCCAGCAGCTTAGCGGAATTCTCCTACGAGCAGTACTTC. Its translation is CASSLAEFSYEQYF. Full variable domain (rest looked up from reference TRBV7-9 and TRBJ2-7): DTGVSQNPRHKITKRGQNVTFRCDPISEHNRLYWYRQTLGQGPEFLTYFQNEAQLEKSRLLSDRFSAERPKGSFSTLEIQRTEQGDSAMYLCASSLAEFSYEQYFGPGTRLTVT.

This clonotype showed up many times. J is TRBJ2-7 and V is TRBV7-2; 9 bases map to TRBD1. V trimming: 2 bases; J trimming: 2 bases; junction bases outside the gene matches: 4. CDR3 size: 15 residues. CDR1 SGHTA and CDR2 FQGNSA come from the germline V gene. Here the CDR3 reads CASSLHGTGTYEQYF. The CDR3 bases are TGTGCCAGCAGCTTACACGGGACAGGGACCTACGAGCAGTACTTC.

This clonotype was seen repeatedly, ten times or more. This chain uses TRBV7-2 with TRBJ1-1, with unresolved D. The germline V gene encodes CDR1 SGHTA and CDR2 FQGNSA. The V and J ends lost 2 bases and 0 bases respectively, with 7 bases between them. The CDR3 spans 14 residues. DNA for the CDR3: TGTGCCAGCAGCTTAATTGGGGTGAACACTGAAGCTTTCTTT. This sequence encodes CASSLIGVNTEAFF.